The 29 T cell receptor beta chains reported below all come from one sample, sequenced in a study of glioma-infiltrating T cells. Amplification of TCR alpha and beta CDR3 regions from RNA used iRepertoire nested multiplex PCR. TCRdb re-derived calls from the multiplex PCR reads in MiXCR, one entry per CDR3 protein. The table lists about 130,000 distinct CDR3 sequences, 20% to 25% of them singletons. Sequenced material: glioma tissue, nonneoplastic brain tissue, or PBMCs (not recorded which). The source is a human donor with low-grade glioma or glioblastoma, undergoing nonglioma brain surgery, or in good health (not recorded which).

Many counts were recorded for this clonotype. The chain joins TRBV6-6 to TRBJ2-2; the D is unclear. CDR1 and CDR2 (germline): MNHNY, SVGAGI (reference sequence). The V gene lost 2 bases and the J gene lost 3 bases, with 4 bases spanning the gap. This CDR3 region has 13 residues. This chain's CDR3 is CASSYRDTGELFF. For the CDR3, the DNA is TGTGCCAGCAGTTACAGGGACACCGGGGAGCTGTTTTTT.

This clonotype occurred many times. The V gene is TRBV20-1, the J gene TRBJ1-5, with 7 bases lining up with TRBD1. CDR1 and CDR2 (germline): DFQATT, SNEGSKA (reference sequence). V gave up 4 bases and J gave up 2 bases; unmatched junction bases: 8. CDR3 size: 15 residues. The CDR3 sequence is CSAIPGTDRNQPQHF. Here the CDR3 DNA reads TGCAGTGCTATTCCCGGGACAGACCGCAATCAGCCCCAGCATTTT.

This clonotype was counted a few times. The gene calls are TRBV6-1 and TRBJ1-4, with D unresolved. Germline V gene lookup returns CDR1 MNHNS and CDR2 SASEGT. V was pared by 8 bases and J by 5 bases, with 12 bases between. The CDR3 sequence is 13 residues long. The CDR3 DNA reads as TGTGCCAGCGGAAGGGCTAAAAATGAAAAACTGTTTTTT. Encoded protein: CASGRAKNEKLFF.

This clonotype was recorded many times. DNA of the CDR3: TGTGCCAGCAGCTTAGTAGTTAGGAACACTGAAGCTTTCTTT. It yields the protein CASSLVVRNTEAFF. The chain recombines TRBV7-9 with TRBJ1-1; D unclear. The CDR3 runs 14 residues. Germline CDR1 SEHNR, CDR2 FQNEAQ (reference sequence). Trimming cost V 1 base and J 1 base, with 7 bases left between them.

V usage is TRBV12-3 or TRBV12-4 and J usage is TRBJ2-5; D may be TRBD2 (6 bases). V was cut by 5 bases and J by 5 bases, with 18 bases left in between. CDR3 size: 15 residues. CDR3 nucleotides: TGTGCCAGCAGTGATCCGGGACGGGCGGGGGAGACCCAGTACTTC. Translating gives CASSDPGRAGETQYF.

This clonotype turned up a few times. The chain recombines TRBV10-3 with TRBJ2-1; D not resolved. Per germline, CDR1 ENHRY and CDR2 SYGVKD. The germline V and J ends were trimmed by 2 bases and 0 bases, with 8 bases remaining between them. The CDR3 is made up of 15 amino acids. CDR3 loop: CAISEMESSYNEQFF. The CDR3 region has the DNA TGTGCCATCAGTGAGATGGAGAGCTCCTACAATGAGCAGTTCTTC.

The chain is built from TRBV19 and TRBJ1-1; tentative D call: TRBD1 (5 bases). Germline V lookup: CDR1 LNHDA, CDR2 SQIVND (reference sequence). The CDR3 extends over 13 amino acids. Trimming took 5 bases from V and 1 from J, leaving 8 bases between them. The CDR3 loop reads CASSATGNTEAFF. The CDR3 bases are TGTGCCAGTAGTGCTACAGGGAACACTGAAGCTTTCTTT.

This clonotype was seen ten or more times. This sequence joins TRBV27 and TRBJ2-5; TRBD1 might be the D (6 bases). Germline values: CDR1 MNHEY, CDR2 SMNVEV (reference sequence). Between the trimmed V and J ends, which lost 1 base and 2 bases, there was a span of 8 bases. The CDR3 loop spans 14 amino acids. The CDR3 DNA reads TGTGCCAGCAGTTTATACGGGACACAAGAGACCCAGTACTTC. This codes for CASSLYGTQETQYF.

This CDR3 reads CASSYPGGADQETQYF. CDR3 DNA sequence: TGTGCCAGCAGTTACCCCGGGGGGGCAGATCAAGAGACCCAGTACTTC. The rearrangement links TRBV6-5 to TRBJ2-5; 8 bases match TRBD2. The CDR3 is 16 residues long. Trimming cost V 2 bases and J 2 bases; bases outside gene matches: 7. Germline lookup yields CDR1 MNHEY and CDR2 SVGAGI.

This clonotype was recorded many times. This chain uses TRBV7-9 with TRBJ2-3; 8 bases agree with TRBD1. Germline CDR1 reads SEHNR; CDR2 reads FQNEAQ (reference sequence). Unmatched junction bases numbered 6, after V lost 6 bases and J lost 4 bases. The CDR3 runs to 14 residues. The chain's CDR3 is CASRPGQESDTQYF. The CDR3 bases are TGTGCCAGCAGGCCGGGACAGGAGTCAGATACGCAGTATTTT.

This clonotype was seen more than once but under ten times. The chain recombines TRBV4-1 with TRBJ1-3, with 7 nucleotides matching TRBD1. This CDR3 has 15 residues. The V and J ends lost 4 bases and 0 bases, in that order; junction bases with no gene match: 3. CDR1 and CDR2 (germline): MGHRA, YSYEKL. CDR3 sequence (DNA): TGCGCCAGCAGCCGGGACAGCCTCTCTGGAAACACCATATATTTT. It specifies CASSRDSLSGNTIYF.

This clonotype was counted between two and nine times. The rearrangement joins TRBV7-3 to TRBJ2-5; 10 bases align to TRBD1. V shed 4 bases and J 6 bases; nucleotides not matched to a gene: 5. The CDR3 is made up of 14 amino acids. CDR1 is SGHTA, CDR2 FQGTGA, per germline. This CDR3 reads CASSSGQGGKTQYF. CDR3 nucleotide sequence: TGTGCCAGCAGCTCCGGACAGGGGGGGAAGACCCAGTACTTC.

This clonotype has a handful of counts. V and J are TRBV6-1 and TRBJ1-1, with D maybe TRBD1 (5 bases). CDR3 length: 14 amino acids. V was cut by 5 bases and J by 1 base, with 11 bases left in between. CDR1 and CDR2 from the germline V gene are MNHNS and SASEGT. CDR3 DNA: TGTGCCAGCAGTTCCGACAGACCGAACACTGAAGCTTTCTTT. This translates into CASSSDRPNTEAFF.

The chain has TRBV20-1 and TRBJ2-7; D is undetermined. The CDR3 loop spans 15 amino acids. Germline V gene data show CDR1 as DFQATT and CDR2 as SNEGSKA (reference sequence). Trimming stripped 0 bases from V and 7 bases from J, with 19 bases between. CDR3 sequence reads: CSARDPDNPHNEQYV. The CDR3 coding sequence is TGCAGTGCTAGAGATCCCGACAATCCCCACAATGAGCAGTACGTC.

This clonotype occurred a few times. V is TRBV3-1 and J is TRBJ1-1, with 10 bases fitting TRBD1. The germline V gene encodes CDR1 LGHDT and CDR2 YNNKEL (reference sequence). V lost 2 bases and J lost 3; bases outside the gene matches: 3. There are 15 residues in the CDR3. The CDR3 DNA follows: TGTGCCAGCAGCCAAATCGGGACAGGGGACACTGAAGCTTTCTTT. Its translation is CASSQIGTGDTEAFF. The whole variable domain, remainder taken from reference TRBV3-1 and TRBJ1-1, is DTAVSQTPKYLVTQMGNDKSIKCEQNLGHDTMYWYKQDSKKFLKIMFSYNNKELIINETVPNRFSPKSPDKAHLNLHINSLELGDSAVYFCASSQIGTGDTEAFFGQGTRLTVV.

This clonotype came up a few times. The V gene is TRBV7-6, the J gene TRBJ2-7; D may be TRBD2 (6 bases). The CDR3 spans 14 residues. CDR1 is SGHVS, CDR2 FNYEAQ, per germline. Trimming left V 5 bases short and J 4 bases short, with 15 bases between. The CDR3, as DNA: TGTGCCAGCAGCCCGCGGGGAGGAGGTTACGAGCAGTACGTC. Its protein is CASSPRGGGYEQYV.

The chain is built from TRBV3-1 and TRBJ2-3; D not resolved. With 4 bases removed from V and 5 bases from J, the gap between germline ends came to 13 bases. The CDR3 extends over 14 amino acids. Germline V CDR1 and CDR2: LGHDT, YNNKEL (reference sequence). CDR3 bases: TGTGCCAGCAGCCCCGTGGTGAACAGAGATACGCAGTATTTT. It yields the protein CASSPVVNRDTQYF.

As for this clonotype: This may arise from a read error, as a much more abundant clone is one base away. The chain is built from TRBV20-1 and TRBJ2-5; D is tentatively TRBD1 or TRBD2 (5 bases each). The CDR3 sequence is 15 residues long. Germline V lookup: CDR1 DFQATT, CDR2 SNEGSKA (reference sequence). Between the trimmed V and J ends, which lost 0 bases and 4 bases, there was a span of 15 bases. The CDR3 nucleotides are TGCAGTGCTAGAGAATGGGGGACCCCCCGAGAGACCCAGTACTTC. It codes for CSAREWGTPRETQYF.

This clonotype was counted many times. The CDR3 DNA is TGTGCCAGCGGGGTTTCGGATACGCAGTATTTT. This encodes CASGVSDTQYF. The V call is TRBV28, the J call TRBJ2-3; the D is unclear. Germline V gene sequence: CDR1 MDHEN, CDR2 SYDVKM. The CDR3 loop spans 11 amino acids. V lost 8 bases to trimming and J lost 6 bases, with 9 bases between them.

This clonotype appeared many times. The chain recombines TRBV6-1 with TRBJ2-1, with no clear D. Trimming took 6 bases from V and 4 from J, leaving 7 bases between them. There are 12 residues in the CDR3. Germline V gives CDR1 MNHNS, CDR2 SASEGT. The CDR3 DNA is TGTGCCAGCAGAAGGAGTTACAATGAGCAGTTCTTC. Translating gives CASRRSYNEQFF.

CDR3 amino acids: CASSQLNTEAFF. CDR3 nucleotide sequence: TGTGCCAGCAGCCAGCTAAACACTGAAGCTTTCTTT. The chain joins TRBV4-2 to TRBJ1-1; D gene uncertain. Germline loops: CDR1 LGHNA, CDR2 YNFKEQ. CDR3 length: 12 amino acids. Trimming shortened V by 3 bases and J by 2 bases, and 4 bases separated the two germline ends.

In regard to this clonotype: Since a much larger clone is just one base distant, this may be a read error. V gene TRBV7-2 combines with J gene TRBJ1-5; the D is unclear. The CDR3 has 15 amino acids. Deletions cut 5 bases from V and 0 bases from J, with 11 bases between. The V gene's germline CDR1 is SGHTA and CDR2 FQGNSA. This chain's CDR3 is CASSPQVHSNQPQHF. The CDR3 DNA is TGTGCCAGCAGCCCACAAGTACATAGCAATCAGCCCCAGCATTTT.

This clonotype was counted ten times or more. V and J are TRBV28 and TRBJ2-3, with D unclear. The CDR3 is 15 amino acids. Trimming stripped 5 bases from V and 3 bases from J, with 15 bases between. Germline-derived CDR1 and CDR2 are MDHEN and SYDVKM. The CDR3 region has the DNA TGTGCCAGCAGTCCCCTAGGGATCGGGACAGATACGCAGTATTTT. Protein: CASSPLGIGTDTQYF.

This sequence joins TRBV6-1 and TRBJ1-3; D gene unclear. There are 15 residues in the CDR3. Germline assignment: CDR1 MNHNS and CDR2 SASEGT. Trimming pared 5 bases from V and 2 bases from J, leaving 13 bases between. The CDR3 DNA reads TGTGCCAGCAGTCAGAGGAATATAGCTGGAAACACCATATATTTT. It translates to CASSQRNIAGNTIYF.

In DNA form, the CDR3 reads TGTGCCAGCAGCTGGGACAGGGGAGATGAAAAACTGTTTTTT. Translation gives CASSWDRGDEKLFF. J is TRBJ1-4 and V is TRBV11-3; 10 bases fit TRBD1. Germline V gene sequence: CDR1 SGHNT, CDR2 YENEEA. J gave up 6 bases and V 4 bases, and 2 bases lay outside the gene matches. The CDR3 extends over 14 amino acids.

This chain links TRBV5-1 with TRBJ1-4; no clear D gene. The CDR3 extends over 15 amino acids. The germline V gene encodes CDR1 SGHRS and CDR2 YFSETQ. Trimming shortened V by 0 bases and J by 8 bases, and 14 bases separated the two germline ends. As DNA, the CDR3 is TGCGCCAGCAGCTTGGAAGGAGCCAGTAGGGAAAAACTGTTTTTT. This codes for CASSLEGASREKLFF.

This clonotype was counted a few times. A much larger clone lies a single base off, so this may be a read error. The rearrangement joins TRBV7-2 to TRBJ2-3; D not certain. CDR3 length equals 15 residues. V gave up 1 base and J gave up 3 bases, with 11 bases separating them. Germline lookup yields CDR1 SGHTA and CDR2 FQGNSA. CDR3 loop: CASSLVERLTDTQYF. CDR3 in DNA: TGTGCCAGCAGCTTAGTGGAACGGCTTACAGATACGCAGTATTTT.

This clonotype was detected ten times or more. The chain combines TRBV27 with TRBJ1-1, with TRBD1 identical over 7 bases. V was clipped by 5 bases and J by 0 bases; unmatched bases: 6. The germline gives CDR1 MNHEY, CDR2 SMNVEV (reference sequence). This CDR3 contains 15 residues. The CDR3 DNA reads as TGTGCCAGCAGTCCCTCGACAGGGATGAACACTGAAGCTTTCTTT. Amino acid sequence: CASSPSTGMNTEAFF.

This clonotype was picked up a small number of times. The chain carries TRBV2 and TRBJ1-5; D not resolved. The ends were cut back, 7 bases at V and 0 bases at J, with 10 bases in the middle. The CDR3 runs to 14 residues. Germline lookup yields CDR1 SNHLY and CDR2 FYNNEI. The CDR3 DNA reads TGTGCCAGCACCCCGGGAGATAGCAATCAGCCCCAGCATTTT. This encodes CASTPGDSNQPQHF.